The next 6 T cell receptor beta chains were all read from a single sample in a study of low-dose radiotherapy and immunotherapy resistance in tumors. With TRAV- and TRBV-specific primers, first-strand cDNA was made, covering the alpha and beta chains. TCR amplification involved 20 to 25 PCR cycles with a constant-region primer and V-primer adapter. TCRdb reprocessed the reads via MiXCR and lists one record per CDR3 protein. The table has 14,000 to 15,000 distinct CDR3 sequences, 45% to 55% seen once. These receptors were taken from a human donor with advanced metastatic prostate, ovarian, gallbladder or colorectal cancer (not recorded which). This table probably holds off-target reads from a library built for another chain.

In its sample, this clonotype ranks as large. V is TRBV28 and J is TRBJ2-7, with D possibly TRBD2 on 5 matching bases. Germline V gene lookup returns CDR1 MDHEN and CDR2 SYDVKM. This CDR3 region has 12 residues. The V and J ends lost 5 bases and 1 base respectively, with 6 bases between them. In nucleotides, the CDR3 is TGTGCCAGCAGTCTAGCTTCCTACGAGCAGTACTTC. This translates into CASSLASYEQYF.

The CDR3 is CSARVPGQREQYF. The DNA for the CDR3 is TGCAGTGCTAGAGTTCCAGGTCAAAGAGAGCAGTACTTC. This rearrangement joins TRBV20-1 to TRBJ2-7; unclear D gene. Germline assignment: CDR1 DFQATT and CDR2 SNEGSKA (reference sequence). This CDR3 is 13 amino acids long. The V end lost 1 base, the J end lost 7 bases, and 14 bases lay between the germline ends.

This clonotype was recorded a few times. J is TRBJ2-7 and V is TRBV5-6, with no clear D. There are 12 residues in the CDR3. With 3 bases removed from V and 5 bases from J, the gap between germline ends came to 9 bases. Germline assignment: CDR1 SGHDT and CDR2 YYEEEE. CDR3 nucleotides: TGTGCCAGCAGCTGGGGTCGGAACGAGCAGTACTTC. Protein: CASSWGRNEQYF.

This clonotype was counted only a few times. J is TRBJ2-7 and V is TRBV29-1; perhaps TRBD2 as D (6 bases). The CDR3 spans 14 residues. Trimming cost V 1 base and J 4 bases, with 14 bases left between them. Germline CDR1 reads SQVTM; CDR2 reads ANQGSEA. CDR3 nucleotide sequence: TGCAGCGTTGAAGGGGGTGGGAGGAGGTACGAGCAGTACTTC. The encoded protein is CSVEGGGRRYEQYF.

The rearrangement uses TRBV7-9 and TRBJ2-5; 10 bases align to TRBD2. The trim removed 5 bases at V and 4 bases at J, leaving 7 bases unmatched. The CDR3 length is 15 residues. CDR1 is SEHNR and CDR2 is FQNEAQ in the germline V gene (reference sequence). The CDR3: CASSPRTSGTETQYF. CDR3 coding DNA: TGTGCCAGCAGCCCCCGGACTAGCGGAACAGAGACCCAGTACTTC.

This clonotype has a handful of counts. This chain links TRBV11-2 with TRBJ1-2, with a weak D call TRBD1 (6 bases). This CDR3 has 18 amino acids. Germline assignment: CDR1 SGHAT and CDR2 FQNNGV. V lost 1 base, J lost 2 bases, and 20 bases lay in between. CDR3 coding DNA: TGTGCCAGCAGCTTAGTTGTGGGGGGCTCTTGGAGCAACTATGGCTACACCTTC. This translates into CASSLVVGGSWSNYGYTF. The full variable domain, rest sourced from reference TRBV11-2 and TRBJ1-2, is EAGVAQSPRYKIIEKRQSVAFWCNPISGHATLYWYQQILGQGPKLLIQFQNNGVVDDSQLPKDRFSAERLKGVDSTLKIQPAKLEDSAVYLCASSLVVGGSWSNYGYTFGSGTRLTVV.